Each of the 2 T cell receptor beta chains below was sequenced from the same sample in a study of blood T cells in healthy people across ages. It was with a sample-barcoded 5' primer and a J-beta primer mix that a second PCR of roughly 6 to 11 cycles was run. MiXCR, applied by TCRdb to the 5' RACE reads, yields one record per CDR3 protein. The data show hundreds of thousands of distinct CDR3 sequences, 40% to 60% seen once. The sample comprised blood. The source of these receptors is a young man in good health.

This clonotype was picked up a small number of times. The V and J genes are TRBV25-1 and TRBJ2-1; D might be TRBD2 (7 bases). CDR3 length: 15 residues. V was trimmed by 4 bases and J by 4 bases, leaving 14 bases between them. Germline V lookup: CDR1 MGHDK, CDR2 SYGVNS. The CDR3 sequence is CASSAGGANYNEQFF. CDR3 nucleotides: TGTGCCAGCAGTGCTGGGGGGGCTAATTACAATGAGCAGTTCTTC.

V usage is TRBV30 and J usage is TRBJ2-7, with D uncertain. V was pared by 4 bases and J by 0 bases, with 7 bases between. This CDR3 has 12 residues. Germline V gene sequence: CDR1 GTSNPN, CDR2 SVGIG (reference sequence). DNA of the CDR3: TGTGCCTGGACCTCCGGCTCCTACGAGCAGTACTTC. This codes for CAWTSGSYEQYF.